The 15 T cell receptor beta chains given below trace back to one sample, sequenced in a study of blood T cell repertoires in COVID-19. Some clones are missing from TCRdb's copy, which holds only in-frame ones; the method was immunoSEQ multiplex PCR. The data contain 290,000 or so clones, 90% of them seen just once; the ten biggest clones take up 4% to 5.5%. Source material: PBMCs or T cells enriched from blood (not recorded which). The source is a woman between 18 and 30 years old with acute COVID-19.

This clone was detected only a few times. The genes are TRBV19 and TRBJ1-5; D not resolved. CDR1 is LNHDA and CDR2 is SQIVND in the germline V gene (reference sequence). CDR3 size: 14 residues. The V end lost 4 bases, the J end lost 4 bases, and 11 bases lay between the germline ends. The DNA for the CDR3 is TGTGCCAGTAGTACTTTTCTGCTAAATCAGCCCCAGCATTTT. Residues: CASSTFLLNQPQHF.

CDR3 in amino acids: CASRPIEGREFF. In DNA form, the CDR3 reads TGTGCCAGTAGGCCAATTGAGGGGAGGGAGTTTTTT. This chain links TRBV19 with TRBJ1-4, with D possibly being TRBD1 (5 bases). Germline V gene sequence: CDR1 LNHDA, CDR2 SQIVND (reference sequence). The ends were cut back, 6 bases at V and 16 bases at J, with 18 bases in the middle. This CDR3 has 12 amino acids.

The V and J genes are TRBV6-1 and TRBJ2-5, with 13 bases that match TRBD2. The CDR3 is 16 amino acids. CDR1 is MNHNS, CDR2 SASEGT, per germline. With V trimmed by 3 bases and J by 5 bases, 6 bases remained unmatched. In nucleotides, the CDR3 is TGTGCCAGCAGTGATACTAGCGGGAGGGTTTGGGAGACCCAGTACTTC. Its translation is CASSDTSGRVWETQYF.

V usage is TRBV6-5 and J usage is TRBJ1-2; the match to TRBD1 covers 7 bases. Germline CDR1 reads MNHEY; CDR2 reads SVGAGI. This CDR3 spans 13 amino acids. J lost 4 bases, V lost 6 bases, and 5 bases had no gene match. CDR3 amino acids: CASRRDRLYGYTF. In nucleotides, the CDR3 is TGTGCCAGCAGGCGGGACAGACTCTATGGCTACACCTTC.

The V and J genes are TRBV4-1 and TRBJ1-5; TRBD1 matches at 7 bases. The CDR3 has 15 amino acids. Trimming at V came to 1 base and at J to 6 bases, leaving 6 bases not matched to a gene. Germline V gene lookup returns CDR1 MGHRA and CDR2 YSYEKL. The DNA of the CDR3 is TGCGCCAGCAGCCAAGGCGAGGGGGCCGTTCAGCCCCAGCATTTT. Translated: CASSQGEGAVQPQHF.

CDR3 nucleotides: TGTGCCAGCAGTGGCGGACAGGGCCACGGCTACACCTTC. As protein: CASSGGQGHGYTF. The gene calls are TRBV6-4 and TRBJ1-2, with 8 bases lining up with TRBD1. The V gene end was trimmed by 4 bases and the J gene end by 8 bases; junction bases not matched to a gene: 6. Germline lookup yields CDR1 MRHNA and CDR2 SNTAGT. The CDR3 runs 13 residues.

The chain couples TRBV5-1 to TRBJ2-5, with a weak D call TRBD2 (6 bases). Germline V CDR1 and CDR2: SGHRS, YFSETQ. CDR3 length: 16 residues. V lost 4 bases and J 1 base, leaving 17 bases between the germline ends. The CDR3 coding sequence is TGCGCCAGCAGCCCTCAAGTTAGCGGATTCCAAGAGACCCAGTACTTC. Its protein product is CASSPQVSGFQETQYF.

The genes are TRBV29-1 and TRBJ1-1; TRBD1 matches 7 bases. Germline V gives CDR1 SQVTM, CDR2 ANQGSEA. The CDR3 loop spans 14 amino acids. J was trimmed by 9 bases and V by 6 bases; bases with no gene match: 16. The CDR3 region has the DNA TGCAGCGTCCTCACCCCCGGGACAGATTATCAAGCTTTCTTT. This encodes CSVLTPGTDYQAFF.

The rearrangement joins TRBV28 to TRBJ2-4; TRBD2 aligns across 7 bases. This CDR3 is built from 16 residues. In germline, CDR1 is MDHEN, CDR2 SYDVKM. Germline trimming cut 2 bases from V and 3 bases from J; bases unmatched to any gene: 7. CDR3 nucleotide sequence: TGTGCCAGCAGTTTAACTCGGGCGGGAGTCAAAAACATTCAGTACTTC. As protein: CASSLTRAGVKNIQYF.

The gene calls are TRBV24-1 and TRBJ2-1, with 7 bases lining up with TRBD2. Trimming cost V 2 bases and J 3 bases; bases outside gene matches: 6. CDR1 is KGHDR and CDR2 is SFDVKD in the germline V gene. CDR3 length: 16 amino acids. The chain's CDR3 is CATSDWGGGSYNEQFF. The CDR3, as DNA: TGTGCCACCAGTGATTGGGGGGGAGGAAGCTACAATGAGCAGTTCTTC.

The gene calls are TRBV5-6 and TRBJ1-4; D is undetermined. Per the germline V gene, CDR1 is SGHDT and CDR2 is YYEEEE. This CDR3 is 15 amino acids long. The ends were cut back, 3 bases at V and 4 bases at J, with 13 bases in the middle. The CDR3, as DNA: TGTGCCAGCAGCTCTTACCGCGTCGGTAATGAAAAACTGTTTTTT. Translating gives CASSSYRVGNEKLFF.

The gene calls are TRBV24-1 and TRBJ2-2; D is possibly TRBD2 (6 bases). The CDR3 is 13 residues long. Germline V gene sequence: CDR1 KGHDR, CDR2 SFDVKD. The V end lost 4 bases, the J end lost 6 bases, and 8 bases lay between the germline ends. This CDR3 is CATSDPGAGELFF. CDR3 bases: TGTGCCACCAGTGACCCGGGAGCCGGGGAGCTGTTTTTT.

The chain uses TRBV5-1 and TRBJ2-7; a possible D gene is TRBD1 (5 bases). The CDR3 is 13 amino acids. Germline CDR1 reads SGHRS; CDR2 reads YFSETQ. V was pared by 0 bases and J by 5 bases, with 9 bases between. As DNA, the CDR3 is TGCGCCAGCAGCTTGGTAGGGGTCAACGAGCAGTACTTC. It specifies CASSLVGVNEQYF.

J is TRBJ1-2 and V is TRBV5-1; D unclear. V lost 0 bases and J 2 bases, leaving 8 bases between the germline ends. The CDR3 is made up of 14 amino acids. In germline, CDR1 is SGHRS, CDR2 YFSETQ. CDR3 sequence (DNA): TGCGCCAGCAGCTTGGCGCCGGAGAACTATGGCTACACCTTC. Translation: CASSLAPENYGYTF.

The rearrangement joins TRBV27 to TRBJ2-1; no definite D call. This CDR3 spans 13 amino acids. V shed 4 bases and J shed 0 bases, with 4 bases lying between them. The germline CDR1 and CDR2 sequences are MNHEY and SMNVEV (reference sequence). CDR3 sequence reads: CASSSSSYNEQFF. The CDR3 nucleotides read TGTGCCAGCAGTTCGAGCTCCTACAATGAGCAGTTCTTC.